Presented here are 26 T cell receptor beta chains from one specimen sequenced in a study. Via MiXCR, TCRdb re-called the 5' RACE reads, giving one row per CDR3 protein. This repertoire shows just over 60,000 distinct CDR3 sequences, 25% to 30% found once; its top ten account for roughly 2%. Sample: tumor-infiltrating naive CD4+ T cells sorted from the breast tumor. Subset here: naive CD4+ T cells, CD4+CD45RA+CD25-. The receptor source for this set is a female donor with breast cancer.

Ten or more counts support this clonotype. This chain links TRBV20-1 with TRBJ1-2, with D tentatively TRBD1 (6 bases). This CDR3 has 16 residues. In germline, CDR1 is DFQATT, CDR2 SNEGSKA (reference sequence). V was cut by 5 bases and J by 6 bases, with 25 bases left in between. CDR3 nucleotides: TGCAGTGCTCCCACCCCTCTCCGCCAGGGGTTCGATGGCTACACCTTC. Its protein product is CSAPTPLRQGFDGYTF.

This clonotype was observed at least ten times. The V and J genes are TRBV20-1 and TRBJ1-5, with a tentative D call TRBD1 (6 bases). V shed 0 bases and J shed 6 bases, with 15 bases lying between them. Germline CDR1 and CDR2: DFQATT and SNEGSKA (reference sequence). The CDR3 sequence is 15 residues long. The CDR3 DNA reads as TGCAGTGCTAGAGATCATCAGGGGTCAGGTCAGCCCCAGCATTTT. It is translated as CSARDHQGSGQPQHF.

The J gene is TRBJ2-6, the V gene TRBV5-5; a weak D match, TRBD1 (7 bases). Looked up from germline, CDR1 is SGHKS and CDR2 is YYEKEE (reference sequence). The length of the CDR3 is 18 residues. Trimming shortened V by 3 bases and J by 1 base, and 17 bases separated the two germline ends. In nucleotides, the CDR3 is TGTGCCAGCAGCTCTGAAAAGACAGGGAGGTCTGGGGCCAACGTCCTGACTTTC. Residues: CASSSEKTGRSGANVLTF.

The chain employs TRBV5-1 and TRBJ1-1, with D possibly TRBD1 on 5 matching bases. Germline V gene sequence: CDR1 SGHRS, CDR2 YFSETQ. The CDR3 spans 15 residues. V was trimmed by 2 bases and J by 0 bases, leaving 11 bases between them. In DNA, the CDR3 is TGCGCCAGCAGCTTCAAGGGGAATATGAACACTGAAGCTTTCTTT. Residues: CASSFKGNMNTEAFF. Combining the CDR3 with reference TRBV5-1 and TRBJ1-1 gives the whole variable domain KAGVTQTPRYLIKTRGQQVTLSCSPISGHRSVSWYQQTPGQGLQFLFEYFSETQRNKGNFPGRFSGRQFSNSRSEMNVSTLELGDSALYLCASSFKGNMNTEAFFGQGTRLTVV.

This clonotype appeared a few times. The chain recombines TRBV12-3 or TRBV12-4 with TRBJ2-7; D not resolved. The CDR3 is 13 amino acids. Trimming left V 6 bases short and J 2 bases short, with 11 bases between. The CDR3 loop reads CASSLTHPYEQYF. CDR3 bases: TGTGCCAGCAGCCTAACCCATCCCTACGAGCAGTACTTC.

Many counts were recorded for this clonotype. This chain links TRBV9 with TRBJ1-1; possibly TRBD1 for D (5 bases). Germline loops: CDR1 SGDLS, CDR2 YYNGEE. This CDR3 has 15 residues. Deletions cut 0 bases from V and 1 base from J, with 10 bases between. The CDR3 region is CASSVEADRNTEAFF. The CDR3 DNA follows: TGTGCCAGCAGCGTAGAGGCCGACAGGAACACTGAAGCTTTCTTT.

CDR3 loop: CASSQDGGQDRGYTF. DNA for the CDR3: TGTGCCAGCAGCCAAGATGGTGGGCAGGACCGGGGCTACACCTTC. This chain uses TRBV4-2 with TRBJ1-2; D unclear. The CDR3 contains 15 residues. Germline-derived CDR1 and CDR2 are LGHNA and YNFKEQ. The V end was cut by 0 bases, the J end by 8 bases, with 16 bases between.

This clonotype was detected only a few times. This chain joins TRBV7-8 and TRBJ2-1; TRBD2 agrees at 13 bases. The CDR3 is made up of 17 amino acids. The trim removed 4 bases at V and 9 bases at J, leaving 12 bases unmatched. In germline, CDR1 is SGHVS, CDR2 FQNEAQ. The CDR3 is CASSWPAGTSGKGEQFF. The CDR3 DNA follows: TGTGCCAGCAGCTGGCCCGCGGGGACTAGCGGGAAGGGTGAGCAGTTCTTC.

As regards this clonotype: A much larger clone differs from this one at a single base, so this may be a read error. The CDR3 nucleotides read TGTGCCAGCAGCCAAGCCAGCCGCAAGGAGCAGTTCTTC. Its protein is CASSQASRKEQFF. This chain connects TRBV3-1 to TRBJ2-1; D ambiguous. Deletions cut 1 base from V and 10 bases from J, with 11 bases between. The CDR3 extends over 13 amino acids. Germline values: CDR1 LGHDT, CDR2 YNNKEL (reference sequence).

The rearrangement uses TRBV11-3 and TRBJ2-2; tentatively, D is TRBD1 (6 bases). Trimming took 4 bases from V and 7 from J, leaving 16 bases between them. Looked up from germline, CDR1 is SGHNT and CDR2 is YENEEA. There are 15 residues in the CDR3. CDR3 in amino acids: CASSYGTGSDGELFF. The CDR3 region has the DNA TGTGCCAGCAGCTATGGAACAGGGTCGGACGGGGAGCTGTTTTTT.

This clonotype has just a few counts. The chain links TRBV5-1 to TRBJ1-2; 7 bases line up with TRBD1. The V segment lost 4 bases and the J segment 13 bases; nucleotides outside the gene matches: 7. The length of the CDR3 is 11 residues. Germline CDR1 reads SGHRS; CDR2 reads YFSETQ. Here the CDR3 reads CASSLDREVTF. CDR3 DNA: TGCGCCAGCAGCCTAGACAGGGAGGTCACCTTC. Together with reference TRBV5-1 and TRBJ1-2, the CDR3 gives the full variable domain: KAGVTQTPRYLIKTRGQQVTLSCSPISGHRSVSWYQQTPGQGLQFLFEYFSETQRNKGNFPGRFSGRQFSNSRSEMNVSTLELGDSALYLCASSLDREVTFGSGTRLTVV.

This clonotype was detected only a few times. This chain connects TRBV12-3 or TRBV12-4 to TRBJ2-3; 7 nucleotides match TRBD1. The CDR3 spans 16 residues. With 7 bases clipped from V and 0 bases from J, the junction kept 10 bases outside the gene matches. CDR3 amino acids: CASKKTGLTSTDTQYF. CDR3 nucleotide sequence: TGTGCCAGCAAAAAGACAGGGCTCACCAGCACAGATACGCAGTATTTT.

The chain joins TRBV7-3 to TRBJ1-1; no firm D call. Trimming cost V 4 bases and J 1 base, with 13 bases left between them. Per germline, CDR1 SGHTA and CDR2 FQGTGA. CDR3 length: 15 residues. The CDR3 spells CASSSGRSSNTEAFF. In nucleotides, the CDR3 is TGTGCCAGCAGCTCTGGGAGGTCATCGAACACTGAAGCTTTCTTT. Together with reference TRBV7-3 and TRBJ1-1, the CDR3 gives the full variable domain: GAGVSQTPSNKVTEKGKYVELRCDPISGHTALYWYRQSLGQGPEFLIYFQGTGAADDSGLPNDRFFAVRPEGSVSTLKIQRTERGDSAVYLCASSSGRSSNTEAFFGQGTRLTVV.

The V gene is TRBV3-1, the J gene TRBJ2-2; the D is unclear. Germline V CDR1 and CDR2: LGHDT, YNNKEL (reference sequence). The V end was cut by 1 base, the J end by 4 bases, with 4 bases between. The CDR3 loop spans 13 amino acids. CDR3 DNA: TGTGCCAGCAGCCAAGGGCGCACCGGGGAGCTGTTTTTT. As protein: CASSQGRTGELFF.

This clonotype occurred once. The chain carries TRBV4-2 and TRBJ2-7; 12 bases agree with TRBD2. The CDR3 runs to 16 residues. The V segment lost 1 base and the J segment 0 bases; nucleotides outside the gene matches: 1. The germline V gene encodes CDR1 LGHNA and CDR2 YNFKEQ. CDR3 sequence reads: CASSQGLAGDSYEQYF. CDR3 coding DNA: TGTGCCAGCAGCCAAGGACTAGCGGGAGACTCCTACGAGCAGTACTTC.

The chain is built from TRBV10-3 and TRBJ1-2, with unresolved D. The V end was cut by 9 bases, the J end by 0 bases, with 11 bases between. Germline values: CDR1 ENHRY, CDR2 SYGVKD. This CDR3 has 13 amino acids. The CDR3 reads CAIWTETNYGYTF. In DNA, the CDR3 is TGTGCCATATGGACGGAGACTAACTATGGCTACACCTTC.

By share, this clonotype ranks as medium-sized. This chain joins TRBV11-2 and TRBJ2-3; 12 bases line up with TRBD2. Per the germline V gene, CDR1 is SGHAT and CDR2 is FQNNGV. The CDR3 is made up of 17 amino acids. J gave up 0 bases and V 4 bases, and 5 bases lay outside the gene matches. The CDR3 loop reads CASSSTSGGTSTDTQYF. CDR3 DNA sequence: TGTGCCAGCAGCTCCACTAGCGGGGGGACCAGCACAGATACGCAGTATTTT.

This clonotype was counted between two and nine times. CDR3 nucleotides: TGTGCCAGCAGTTGGGAACGAACCGGGGAGCTGTTTTTT. As protein: CASSWERTGELFF. The V gene is TRBV12-3 or TRBV12-4, the J gene TRBJ2-2; D unresolved. This CDR3 region has 13 residues. Trimming cost V 4 bases and J 5 bases, with 8 bases left between them.

A few counts support this clonotype. This chain uses TRBV6-5 with TRBJ2-5; TRBD1 aligns across 7 bases. This CDR3 has 13 residues. CDR1 and CDR2 (germline): MNHEY, SVGAGI. With V trimmed by 4 bases and J by 5 bases, 4 bases remained unmatched. This chain's CDR3 is CASSSTGDETQYF. CDR3 sequence (DNA): TGTGCCAGCAGTTCTACAGGGGACGAGACCCAGTACTTC.

The chain links TRBV4-3 to TRBJ2-3, with 9 bases lining up with TRBD1. This CDR3 contains 15 residues. V was pared by 7 bases and J by 3 bases, with 8 bases of the junction left unmatched. The V gene's germline CDR1 is LGHNA and CDR2 YSLEER. In DNA form, the CDR3 reads TGCGCCAGCACGTCAGGACAGGGGAGGACAGATACGCAGTATTTT. It encodes CASTSGQGRTDTQYF.

The J gene is TRBJ1-2, the V gene TRBV6-1; unclear D gene. V was cut by 5 bases and J by 6 bases, with 13 bases left in between. This CDR3 spans 13 amino acids. CDR1 and CDR2 (germline): MNHNS, SASEGT. In nucleotides, the CDR3 is TGTGCCAGCAGTAGATCGTACGGAGATGGCTACACCTTC. Translating gives CASSRSYGDGYTF.

The rearrangement links TRBV28 to TRBJ2-2; 9 positions agree with TRBD1. CDR1 is MDHEN, CDR2 SYDVKM, per germline. The CDR3 covers 15 residues. The V segment lost 7 bases and the J segment 6 bases; nucleotides outside the gene matches: 9. The CDR3 loop reads CASTRIQGAPGELFF. CDR3 nucleotide sequence: TGTGCCAGCACCAGAATACAGGGGGCGCCCGGGGAGCTGTTTTTT.

The chain links TRBV9 to TRBJ2-3; the D gene is possibly TRBD2 (5 bases). This CDR3 spans 15 amino acids. Between the trimmed V and J ends, which lost 0 bases and 3 bases, there was a span of 11 bases. Per the germline V gene, CDR1 is SGDLS and CDR2 is YYNGEE. The chain's CDR3 is CASSVGGLRTDTQYF. The CDR3, as DNA: TGTGCCAGCAGCGTAGGAGGACTGCGGACAGATACGCAGTATTTT.

V gene TRBV25-1 combines with J gene TRBJ2-1, with D tentatively TRBD2 (5 bases). The ends were cut back, 6 bases at V and 8 bases at J, with 14 bases in the middle. The CDR3 runs to 13 residues. Germline-derived CDR1 and CDR2 are MGHDK and SYGVNS. CDR3 sequence: CASRSGFSDEQFF. CDR3 DNA sequence: TGTGCCAGCAGATCGGGGTTTTCCGATGAGCAGTTCTTC.

This clonotype was recorded a few times. This chain links TRBV15 with TRBJ2-1, with TRBD1 identical over 8 bases. Germline CDR1 is LNHNV and CDR2 is YYDKDF (reference sequence). The CDR3 covers 16 residues. Trimming cost V 1 base and J 9 bases; bases outside gene matches: 11. Here the CDR3 reads CATSRGGQGSRGEQFF. CDR3 in DNA: TGTGCCACCAGCAGAGGCGGACAGGGTAGCCGGGGTGAGCAGTTCTTC.

J is TRBJ2-7 and V is TRBV5-1, with a possible D match to TRBD2 (6 bases). The CDR3 consists of 14 residues. The ends were cut back, 3 bases at V and 6 bases at J, with 16 bases in the middle. In germline, CDR1 is SGHRS, CDR2 YFSETQ. In DNA, the CDR3 is TGCGCCAGCAGCTCGACCTTGACTAGGACCGAGCAGTACTTC. It encodes CASSSTLTRTEQYF.